This T cell receptor beta chain came from a study of regulatory and conventional T cells in RAG deficiency. Findings and caveats of the study: Compared with controls, unique Treg TCR beta sequences dropped roughly 100-fold in Omenn syndrome and CID/AS. In Omenn syndrome, Treg and Tconv repertoires overlapped >75%.

Conventional CD4+ T cells were sorted from blood as CD25-low CD127-high cells. The V gene lost 0 bases and the J gene lost 8 bases, with 13 bases spanning the gap. Germline values: CDR1 LGHNA, CDR2 YNFKEQ. The CDR3 is 15 amino acids. This clone was observed a handful of times. Its antigen is not identified. Profiled with immunoSEQ multiplex PCR; TCRdb holds only in-frame clones, not every one. This repertoire shows about 34,000 clones, 60% to 85% found once; its top ten account for around 3.4%. The same sample was also used in a study of regulatory T cells. That work contributes: Amplification used 52 TRBV primers and 13 TRBJ primers.

This chain links TRBV4-2 with TRBJ1-4; D ambiguous. This sequence originates from a human donor in good health. Material for sequencing was CD4+ effector T cells sorted from blood. The CDR3 sequence: CASSQEAGYQEKLFF. Written as DNA, the CDR3 is TGTGCCAGCAGCCAAGAGGCCGGGTATCAAGAAAAACTGTTTTTT.